The 10 T cell receptor beta chains given below trace back to one sample, sequenced in a study of T cell responses to AZD1222 COVID-19 vaccine. Clones were sequenced by immunoSEQ multiplex PCR, and TCRdb holds only the in-frame ones, with some missing. This repertoire shows 60,000 to 75,000 clones, roughly nine tenths found once; its top ten account for approximately 30%. The material was peripheral blood, obtained 28 days after the second AZD1222 dose. These receptors were taken from an adult who received the AZD1222 COVID-19 vaccine.

V is TRBV7-3 and J is TRBJ1-1, with no clear D. From germline, CDR1 is SGHTA and CDR2 FQGTGA. The CDR3 loop spans 13 amino acids. V lost 5 bases and J 2 bases, leaving 9 bases between the germline ends. The CDR3 loop is CASSIQSNTEAFF. The CDR3 nucleotides read TGTGCCAGCAGCATACAGAGTAACACTGAAGCTTTCTTT.

CDR3 residues: CASSPSGRYYEQYF. DNA of the CDR3: TGTGCCAGCTCACCCAGCGGAAGATACTACGAGCAGTACTTC. The J gene is TRBJ2-7, the V gene TRBV18; D is perhaps TRBD2 (5 bases). This CDR3 comprises 14 residues. Germline CDR1 and CDR2: KGHSH and LQKENI. The ends were cut back, 3 bases at V and 3 bases at J, with 12 bases in the middle.

The chain recombines TRBV19 with TRBJ2-1, with TRBD2 matching over 11 bases. The V segment lost 5 bases and the J segment 7 bases; nucleotides outside the gene matches: 10. Germline assignment: CDR1 LNHDA and CDR2 SQIVND (reference sequence). This CDR3 comprises 16 residues. CDR3 nucleotide sequence: TGTGCCAGTAGTGCGACTAGCGGGAACCCTTGGAATGAGCAGTTCTTC. This sequence encodes CASSATSGNPWNEQFF.

The rearrangement uses TRBV6-5 and TRBJ1-5; no firm D call. In germline, CDR1 is MNHEY, CDR2 SVGAGI. This CDR3 region has 15 residues. V dropped 4 bases and J dropped 0 bases, with 10 bases sitting between them. The CDR3 sequence is CASSFSASSNQPQHF. In DNA, the CDR3 is TGTGCCAGCAGTTTTTCGGCTTCTAGCAATCAGCCCCAGCATTTT.

The chain uses TRBV30 and TRBJ1-4; D is unclear. CDR1 is GTSNPN and CDR2 is SVGIG in the germline V gene (reference sequence). The CDR3 has 16 amino acids. V was shortened by 0 bases and J by 0 bases, with 11 bases between the two germline ends. CDR3 residues: CAWSVRFMTTNEKLFF. The CDR3 bases are TGTGCCTGGAGTGTTAGGTTTATGACAACTAATGAAAAACTGTTTTTT.

The chain has TRBV19 and TRBJ2-6, with 12 bases lining up with TRBD1. This CDR3 has 17 residues. The junction had 6 bases not matched to a gene; V was cut back by 7 bases and J by 2 bases. Germline CDR1 reads LNHDA; CDR2 reads SQIVND (reference sequence). CDR3: CASTGQGAMTGANVLTF. The CDR3 nucleotides are TGTGCCAGTACGGGACAGGGGGCTATGACTGGGGCCAACGTCCTGACTTTC.

The sample holds one count of this clone. The chain uses TRBV11-2 and TRBJ2-7; D tentatively fits TRBD1 or TRBD2 (5 bases each). Trimming cost V 0 bases and J 3 bases, with 12 bases left between them. Germline CDR1 reads SGHAT; CDR2 reads FQNNGV. The CDR3 is 15 residues long. CDR3 amino acids: CASSLDGGIGYEQYF. The CDR3 region has the DNA TGTGCCAGCAGCTTAGATGGGGGAATTGGCTACGAGCAGTACTTC.

The chain combines TRBV6-1 with TRBJ1-1; unclear D gene. Trimming took 1 base from V and 0 from J, leaving 12 bases between them. CDR3 length: 16 residues. The germline gives CDR1 MNHNS, CDR2 SASEGT. The CDR3 DNA reads as TGTGCCAGCAGTGAAGAGGCAGGAAGCCTGAACACTGAAGCTTTCTTT. Encoded protein: CASSEEAGSLNTEAFF.

V gene TRBV10-2 combines with J gene TRBJ2-1, with D hard to call. V lost 1 base, J lost 9 bases, and 7 bases lay in between. The CDR3 runs 12 residues. The germline V gene has CDR1 WSHSY and CDR2 SAAADI. The CDR3 reads CASSELGSEQFF. In DNA form, the CDR3 reads TGCGCCAGCAGTGAGTTAGGGTCTGAGCAGTTCTTC.

This chain connects TRBV5-1 to TRBJ1-3; TRBD1 aligns across 7 bases. Germline CDR1 SGHRS, CDR2 YFSETQ. This CDR3 has 14 residues. V trimming: 4 bases; J trimming: 2 bases; junction bases outside the gene matches: 3. The CDR3 is CASSDRVAGNTIYF. The CDR3 nucleotides read TGCGCCAGCAGCGACAGGGTTGCTGGAAACACCATATATTTT.